This T cell receptor beta chain was documented in a study of regulatory T cells in long-lasting Graves disease. This clonotype was recorded many times. The V and J ends lost 5 bases and 4 bases, in that order; junction bases with no gene match: 7. Germline V lookup: CDR1 GTSNPN, CDR2 SVGIG (reference sequence). The CDR3 length is 13 residues. CDR3-region Arm-PCR and iRepertoire HTBI primers produced the TCR beta libraries. TCRdb reprocessed the multiplex PCR reads via MiXCR and lists one record per CDR3 protein. The sample records hundreds of thousands of distinct CDR3 sequences, around 17% being singletons. The sample's time point: newly diagnosed GD, antithyroid drugs for less than 3 months. The TCR library was prepared using RNA isolated from PBMCs. These data were also filed under a second study, of T cells in Graves' hyperthyroidism and ophthalmopathy.

Material: peripheral blood mononuclear cells (PBMCs), obtained at new diagnosis, from a patient treated with antithyroid drugs. The gene calls are TRBV30 and TRBJ1-1; 7 bases are a match to TRBD1. The receptor was derived from a woman in her twenties or thirties with Graves disease. CDR3 protein: CAWYRGGLTEAFF. In DNA form, the CDR3 reads TGTGCCTGGTACAGGGGAGGTCTCACTGAAGCTTTCTTT.